Listed below are T cell receptor beta chains from one sample, sequenced in a study of graft-versus-host responses after intestinal transplantation. Libraries were prepared by immunoSEQ multiplex PCR; TCRdb keeps only in-frame clonotypes and omits some of them. Here the sample spans 100,000 to 130,000 clones, around 90% being singletons. These receptors' antigens are unknown. Sequenced material: unstimulated CD4+ T cells sorted from spleen or lymph node cells, taken before transplant. These receptors were collected from a human donor who was the organ donor for an intestinal transplant. Each CDR3 is given with its conserved first and last residue. A row's size may be missing; if present it is once, few, many or a size class.

abundance: once
j_gene: TRBJ2-7
v_gene: TRBV28
CDR3aa: CASTAQGYEQYF

abundance: NA
j_gene: TRBJ2-7
v_gene: TRBV6-1
CDR3aa: CASSRDRNYEQYF

abundance: few
j_gene: TRBJ2-5
v_gene: TRBV7-3
CDR3aa: CASSSAGGGQETQYF

abundance: NA
j_gene: TRBJ2-3
v_gene: TRBV5-4
CDR3aa: CASSSGLAGGSPGTDTQYF

abundance: NA
j_gene: TRBJ2-7
v_gene: TRBV7-2
CDR3aa: CASSLVGGASSYEQYF

abundance: once
j_gene: TRBJ2-7
v_gene: TRBV19
CDR3aa: CASSIDRPAGVYEQYF

abundance: NA
j_gene: TRBJ1-5
v_gene: TRBV4-1
CDR3aa: CASSQVRGAVSNQPQHF

abundance: NA
j_gene: TRBJ2-1
v_gene: TRBV19
CDR3aa: CASSNGGRAYEQFF

abundance: once
j_gene: TRBJ1-5
v_gene: TRBV6-1
CDR3aa: CASTPGDNQPQHF

abundance: NA
j_gene: TRBJ1-6
v_gene: TRBV9
CDR3aa: CASSPDKDSPLHF

abundance: NA
j_gene: TRBJ1-2
v_gene: TRBV6-5
CDR3aa: CASSFQYSADYGYTF

abundance: few
j_gene: TRBJ2-5
v_gene: TRBV11-2
CDR3aa: CASSPRVLAGPGGEETQYF

abundance: NA
j_gene: TRBJ2-2
v_gene: TRBV30
CDR3aa: CAWSVLINTGELFF

abundance: NA
j_gene: TRBJ1-4
v_gene: TRBV6-4
CDR3aa: CASRGQPNEKLFF

abundance: NA
j_gene: TRBJ1-5
v_gene: TRBV29-1
CDR3aa: CSVQVGGSNQPQHF

abundance: NA
j_gene: TRBJ2-5
v_gene: TRBV7-9
CDR3aa: CASTAGVGTQYF

abundance: NA
j_gene: TRBJ2-1
v_gene: TRBV5-1
CDR3aa: CASSFLGGYNEQFF

abundance: NA
j_gene: TRBJ2-7
v_gene: TRBV15
CDR3aa: CATSRGRTGGSSYEQYF

abundance: NA
j_gene: TRBJ2-7
v_gene: TRBV15
CDR3aa: CATRTTGPSSYEQYF

abundance: NA
j_gene: TRBJ1-1
v_gene: TRBV7-2
CDR3aa: CASSLGGPVNTEAFF

abundance: NA
j_gene: TRBJ2-1
v_gene: TRBV7-3
CDR3aa: CASSSGPLSSYNEQFF

abundance: NA
j_gene: TRBJ2-1
v_gene: TRBV5-4
CDR3aa: CASSDLSGRAYNEQFF

abundance: NA
j_gene: TRBJ2-3
v_gene: TRBV10-2
CDR3aa: CASLLAGGLTQYF

abundance: NA
j_gene: TRBJ2-7
v_gene: TRBV6-5
CDR3aa: CASSYPLAGFEQYF

abundance: NA
j_gene: TRBJ2-2
v_gene: TRBV5-8
CDR3aa: CASSPMQGSGLNTGELFF

abundance: NA
j_gene: TRBJ2-5
v_gene: TRBV18
CDR3aa: CASSPRGQETQYF

abundance: NA
j_gene: TRBJ2-1
v_gene: TRBV14
CDR3aa: CASSRSSVEQFF

abundance: NA
j_gene: TRBJ1-2
v_gene: TRBV6-1
CDR3aa: CASRVTYNYGYTF

abundance: NA
j_gene: TRBJ1-5
v_gene: TRBV6-1
CDR3aa: CASRKGDQPQHF

abundance: once
j_gene: TRBJ1-2
v_gene: TRBV19
CDR3aa: CASSPGTGGNYGYTF

abundance: once
j_gene: TRBJ2-1
v_gene: TRBV11-3
CDR3aa: CASSLAGYSGSSRNEQFF

abundance: NA
j_gene: TRBJ2-1
v_gene: TRBV6-1
CDR3aa: CASSGPSGRTFYSYNEQFF

abundance: once
j_gene: TRBJ2-2
v_gene: TRBV29-1
CDR3aa: CSVGTSGNTGELFF

abundance: NA
j_gene: TRBJ2-3
v_gene: TRBV7-3
CDR3aa: CASSLELRAAGTQYF

abundance: NA
j_gene: TRBJ2-4
v_gene: TRBV15
CDR3aa: CATSREGAVLAKNIQYF

abundance: few
j_gene: TRBJ2-2
v_gene: TRBV9
CDR3aa: CASGHRGTGELFF

abundance: NA
j_gene: TRBJ1-2
v_gene: TRBV10-3
CDR3aa: CAISELSSGTGYGYTF

abundance: NA
j_gene: TRBJ2-2
v_gene: TRBV10-2
CDR3aa: CASRGGAGGTGELFF

abundance: NA
j_gene: TRBJ2-1
v_gene: TRBV11-2
CDR3aa: CASSLFSREAREQFF

abundance: NA
j_gene: TRBJ2-5
v_gene: TRBV6-1
CDR3aa: CASRVPPPPREQYF

abundance: NA
j_gene: TRBJ2-1
v_gene: TRBV5-5
CDR3aa: CASSFWSDNEQFF